The clone carrying this T cell receptor beta chain was seen more than once but under ten times. Its antigen is currently unknown. Primers included in the PCR were 60 Vbeta and 13 Jbeta primers. The assay was immunoSEQ multiplex PCR, and TCRdb's table has in-frame clones only and misses some. The table shows about 96,000 clones, with 65% to 75% occurring only once. The CDR3 contains 10 residues. Germline assignment: CDR1 SGHRS and CDR2 YFSETQ. Trimming removed 7 bases from V and 6 bases from J, with 5 bases in between. These data are taken from a study of cytomegalovirus exposure and HLA in healthy donors. In the study overall: A prior study identified approximately 120 million unique TCR beta sequences from about 200 million T cells.

Overall study results and limits: Sequencing likely caused a cluster of highly shared sequence variants. As was reported, the HLA-A and HLA-B alleles of most subjects were accurately predicted from TCR beta sequences. For most TCR beta V segments, an earlier analysis put the productive rate at about 87% or about 30% of the time.

The sequenced sample consisted of PBMCs. V gene TRBV5-1 combines with J gene TRBJ1-5; D is unclear. The TCR comes from a woman in her 70s in good health and CMV-seropositive. CDR3 amino acids: CASFGQPQHF. CDR3 sequence (DNA): TGCGCCAGCTTCGGTCAGCCCCAGCATTTT.